What follows are 18 T cell receptor beta chains derived from one specimen sequenced in a study of T cells in Graves' hyperthyroidism and ophthalmopathy. RNA transcripts served as the template for amplifying TCR beta CDR3 regions. The HTBI primer set was used in a first-round RT-PCR of the TCR CDR3. TCRdb re-derived calls from the multiplex PCR reads in MiXCR, one entry per CDR3 protein. The sample holds fewer than 400,000 distinct CDR3 sequences, 25% seen once. The sequenced sample was blood. These receptor sequences come from a man in his fifties with Graves' hyperthyroidism.

This sequence joins TRBV7-9 and TRBJ1-2, with D perhaps TRBD1 (6 bases). Trimming stripped 2 bases from V and 3 bases from J, with 10 bases between. This CDR3 contains 14 residues. Germline V gene lookup returns CDR1 SEHNR and CDR2 FQNEAQ (reference sequence). CDR3 bases: TGTGCCAGCAGCTTACGGGAGGGGGACTATGGCTACACCTTC. It is translated as CASSLREGDYGYTF.

This clonotype turned up a few times. V is TRBV9 and J is TRBJ1-6, with 7 positions matching TRBD1. This CDR3 region has 15 residues. Germline V gene lookup returns CDR1 SGDLS and CDR2 YYNGEE. After removal of 3 bases from V and 10 bases from J, the junction contained 10 bases not matched to a gene. The CDR3: CASSATGASGSPLHF. As DNA, the CDR3 is TGTGCCAGCAGCGCCACAGGGGCCTCTGGGTCACCCCTCCACTTT.

The rearrangement joins TRBV24-1 to TRBJ2-3, with D possibly being TRBD2 (5 bases). V dropped 3 bases and J dropped 4 bases, with 10 bases sitting between them. The germline V gene has CDR1 KGHDR and CDR2 SFDVKD. The CDR3 is 14 residues long. The CDR3 DNA follows: TGTGCCACCAGTGATCCGGACGGGGCAGATACGCAGTATTTT. This gives the protein CATSDPDGADTQYF.

This clonotype was seen a few times. The rearrangement uses TRBV11-2 and TRBJ2-7, with TRBD2 matching over 7 bases. V shed 5 bases, J shed 7 bases, and the junction held 11 bases outside the gene matches. Germline CDR1 SGHAT, CDR2 FQNNGV. The CDR3 totals 14 residues. For the CDR3, the DNA is TGTGCCAGCAGCCCCCGGACTAGGGCAAGGGAGCAGTACTTC. Encoded protein: CASSPRTRAREQYF. The variable domain in full, with the rest retrieved from reference TRBV11-2 and TRBJ2-7, is EAGVAQSPRYKIIEKRQSVAFWCNPISGHATLYWYQQILGQGPKLLIQFQNNGVVDDSQLPKDRFSAERLKGVDSTLKIQPAKLEDSAVYLCASSPRTRAREQYFGPGTRLTVT.

The chain has TRBV19 and TRBJ2-1; D is perhaps TRBD2 (7 bases). Germline-derived CDR1 and CDR2 are LNHDA and SQIVND (reference sequence). The CDR3 extends over 20 amino acids. V was pared by 3 bases and J by 5 bases, with 29 bases between. The CDR3 sequence is CASSMGAGESRLARHNEQFF. The CDR3 DNA follows: TGTGCCAGTAGTATGGGGGCGGGGGAATCCAGACTAGCTCGGCACAATGAGCAGTTCTTC.

This clonotype was counted many times. The rearrangement joins TRBV2 to TRBJ1-1, with D unresolved. CDR1 is SNHLY, CDR2 FYNNEI, per germline. With 3 bases removed from V and 7 bases from J, the gap between germline ends came to 12 bases. This CDR3 has 13 residues. In DNA form, the CDR3 reads TGTGCCAGCAGTGACGGGCCGTCCAGTGAAGCTTTCTTT. This gives the protein CASSDGPSSEAFF. The full variable domain, completed using reference TRBV2 and TRBJ1-1, is EPEVTQTPSHQVTQMGQEVILRCVPISNHLYFYWYRQILGQKVEFLVSFYNNEISEKSEIFDDQFSVERPDGSNFTLKIRSTKLEDSAMYFCASSDGPSSEAFFGQGTRLTVV.

The chain recombines TRBV9 with TRBJ2-1; D remains unclear. Germline CDR1 is SGDLS and CDR2 is YYNGEE. The ends were cut back, 0 bases at V and 10 bases at J, with 14 bases in the middle. The CDR3 is made up of 14 amino acids. In nucleotides, the CDR3 is TGTGCCAGCAGCGTAGGGGTCGGGTTACACGAGCAGTTCTTC. Translation: CASSVGVGLHEQFF.

V usage is TRBV5-1 and J usage is TRBJ1-1, with 8 bases lining up with TRBD1. Trimming took 4 bases from V and 4 from J; bases not matched to a gene: 12. Germline loops: CDR1 SGHRS, CDR2 YFSETQ. The CDR3 covers 16 residues. In nucleotides, the CDR3 is TGCGCCAGCAGCGCCTCACAGGGGGAAGGACGCACTGAAGCTTTCTTT. It translates to CASSASQGEGRTEAFF. The full variable domain, its missing parts supplied by reference TRBV5-1 and TRBJ1-1, is KAGVTQTPRYLIKTRGQQVTLSCSPISGHRSVSWYQQTPGQGLQFLFEYFSETQRNKGNFPGRFSGRQFSNSRSEMNVSTLELGDSALYLCASSASQGEGRTEAFFGQGTRLTVV.

The chain recombines TRBV7-3 with TRBJ2-2; 14 bases map to TRBD2. V lost 4 bases and J lost 5; bases outside the gene matches: 6. Germline assignment: CDR1 SGHTA and CDR2 FQGTGA. The CDR3 spans 17 residues. The CDR3, as DNA: TGTGCCAGCAGCTCGGGACTAGCGGGAGATCGGACCGGGGAGCTGTTTTTT. Protein product: CASSSGLAGDRTGELFF.

This clonotype was counted between two and nine times. The chain recombines TRBV7-2 with TRBJ2-7; the D is unclear. Germline V lookup: CDR1 SGHTA, CDR2 FQGNSA. V shed 9 bases and J shed 3 bases, with 15 bases lying between them. There are 13 residues in the CDR3. CDR3 DNA: TGTGCCAGTAGTATAGATCCTCGCTACGAGCAGTACTTC. Its protein product is CASSIDPRYEQYF.

This clonotype was observed a single time. J is TRBJ2-4 and V is TRBV7-3, with 10 bases aligning to TRBD1. The CDR3 totals 13 residues. The trim removed 4 bases at V and 8 bases at J, leaving 2 bases unmatched. Germline assignment: CDR1 SGHTA and CDR2 FQGTGA. CDR3 in amino acids: CASSSDRGDIQYF. DNA for the CDR3: TGTGCCAGCAGCTCGGACAGGGGGGACATTCAGTACTTC.

The chain is built from TRBV20-1 and TRBJ2-1; D possibly corresponds to TRBD2 (5 bases). CDR3 length: 13 residues. Germline V CDR1 and CDR2: DFQATT, SNEGSKA (reference sequence). CDR3 DNA: TGCAGCGTTGAAACTAGAAATTACAATGAGCAGTTCTTC. The encoded protein is CSVETRNYNEQFF.

This clonotype was observed at least ten times. The chain has TRBV12-3 or TRBV12-4 and TRBJ2-7; either TRBD1 or TRBD2 may fit D (6 bases each). V shed 4 bases and J shed 5 bases, with 18 bases lying between them. CDR3 length: 15 residues. CDR3 residues: CASSSPGRGVNEQYF. CDR3 sequence (DNA): TGTGCCAGCAGTTCCCCGGGAAGGGGGGTCAACGAGCAGTACTTC.

This clonotype appeared a few times. This chain links TRBV6-1 with TRBJ2-1; TRBD2 is a possible D gene (6 bases). The germline V gene has CDR1 MNHNS and CDR2 SASEGT. The CDR3 consists of 16 residues. The V end was cut by 5 bases, the J end by 3 bases, with 17 bases between. CDR3 region: CASSSLVGGRYNEQFF. CDR3 sequence (DNA): TGTGCCAGCAGTTCCCTAGTAGGAGGGCGCTACAATGAGCAGTTCTTC.

The chain couples TRBV27 to TRBJ1-2; D may be TRBD1 (5 bases). Germline V CDR1 and CDR2: MNHEY, SMNVEV (reference sequence). CDR3 size: 14 residues. V dropped 3 bases and J dropped 2 bases, with 10 bases sitting between them. In DNA form, the CDR3 reads TGTGCCAGCAGTTTTAGGGGACCAAACTATGGCTACACCTTC. Protein sequence: CASSFRGPNYGYTF.

The chain uses TRBV20-1 and TRBJ1-1; 9 bases are a match to TRBD1. The J segment lost 11 bases and the V segment lost 4 bases, leaving 14 bases of the junction unmatched. This CDR3 comprises 14 residues. Germline V gives CDR1 DFQATT, CDR2 SNEGSKA (reference sequence). As DNA, the CDR3 is TGCAGTGCTATAGCCCCGGACAGGGGCCCGGTGGCTTTCTTT. The encoded protein is CSAIAPDRGPVAFF.

This clonotype was observed a few times. DNA of the CDR3: TGTGCCAGCAGTTTAATGGGGGGTAAAGAGACCCAGTACTTC. Its protein is CASSLMGGKETQYF. This chain links TRBV27 with TRBJ2-5, with D possibly matching TRBD2 (6 bases). Between the trimmed V and J ends, which lost 2 bases and 3 bases, there was a span of 10 bases. The germline V gene has CDR1 MNHEY and CDR2 SMNVEV (reference sequence). The CDR3 totals 14 residues.

The chain links TRBV4-1 to TRBJ2-7, with 8 bases identical to TRBD2. Germline CDR1 reads MGHRA; CDR2 reads YSYEKL. The CDR3 runs 17 residues. V trimming: 4 bases; J trimming: 4 bases; junction bases outside the gene matches: 15. CDR3 bases: TGCGCCAGCAGCCGACACGGAGGTGACAGCGGGAGTTACGAGCAGTACTTC. Translated, it gives CASSRHGGDSGSYEQYF.